This T cell receptor (beta chain) was captured by sequencing in a study of T cell responses to AZD1222 COVID-19 vaccine. Study overall: Pooled samples include second doses given at about 4 or 12 weeks. Study-wide results and caveats: Repertoires were sampled only after the peak T cell response.

Germline V gene sequence: CDR1 SGHVS, CDR2 FNYEAQ. The CDR3 consists of 14 residues. The germline V and J ends were trimmed by 5 bases and 1 base, with 11 bases remaining between them. Produced via immunoSEQ multiplex PCR; TCRdb's table is partial and in-frame only. The table shows 130,000 or so clones, with roughly 94% occurring only once. Comment on this clone: Its antigen remains unidentified.

The TCR sequence derives from an adult in good health. The rearrangement uses TRBV7-6 and TRBJ2-5; possible D gene TRBD1, 5 bases. The material sequenced was peripheral blood, taken on day 0 of AZD1222 vaccination. The CDR3 nucleotides read TGTGCCAGCAGCGCCTCGACAGTCCAAGAGACCCAGTACTTC. This translates into CASSASTVQETQYF.